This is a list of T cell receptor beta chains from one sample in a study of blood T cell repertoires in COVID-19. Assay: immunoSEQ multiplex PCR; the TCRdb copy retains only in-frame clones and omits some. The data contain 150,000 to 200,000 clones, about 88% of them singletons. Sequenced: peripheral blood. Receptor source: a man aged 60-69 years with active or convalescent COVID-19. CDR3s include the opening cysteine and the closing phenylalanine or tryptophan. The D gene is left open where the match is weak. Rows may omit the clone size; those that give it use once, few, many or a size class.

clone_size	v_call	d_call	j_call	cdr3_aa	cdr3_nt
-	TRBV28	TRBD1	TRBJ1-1	CASSPTGGRFF	TGTGCCAGCAGCCCTACAGGGGGCAGGTTCTTT
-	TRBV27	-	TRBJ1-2	CASSLTAEGGYTF	TGTGCCAGCAGTTTAACCGCTGAGGGAGGCTACACCTTC
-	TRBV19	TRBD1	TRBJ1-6	CASSTRGQGYNSPLHF	TGTGCCAGTAGTACCCGGGGACAGGGCTATAATTCACCCCTCCACTTT
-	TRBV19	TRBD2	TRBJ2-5	CASTLAGEPQETQYF	TGTGCCAGTACCCTAGCGGGGGAACCACAAGAGACCCAGTACTTC
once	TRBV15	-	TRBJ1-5	CATSREQSNQPQHF	TGTGCCACCAGCAGAGAACAGAGCAATCAGCCCCAGCATTTT
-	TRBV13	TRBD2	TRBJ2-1	CASSFGGAYNEQFF	TGTGCCAGCAGCTTTGGGGGGGCCTACAATGAGCAGTTCTTC
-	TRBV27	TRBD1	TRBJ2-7	CASSYDRVAYEQYF	TGTGCCAGCAGTTACGACAGGGTGGCCTACGAGCAGTACTTC
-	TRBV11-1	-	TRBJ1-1	CASSFVTGTEAFF	TGTGCCAGCAGCTTCGTAACAGGGACTGAAGCTTTCTTT
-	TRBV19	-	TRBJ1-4	CASSMIIRGEKLFF	TGTGCCAGTAGTATGATTATTCGAGGGGAAAAACTGTTTTTT
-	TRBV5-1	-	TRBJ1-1	CASSLNTEAFF	TGCGCCAGCAGCCTTAACACTGAAGCTTTCTTT
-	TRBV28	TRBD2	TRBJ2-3	CASSSPGSGRPDTQYF	TGTGCCAGCAGCTCTCCGGGGAGCGGGAGGCCAGATACGCAGTATTTT
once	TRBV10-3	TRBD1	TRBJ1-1	CAIRGTGGMNTEAFF	TGTGCCATCAGGGGGACAGGGGGAATGAACACTGAAGCTTTCTTT
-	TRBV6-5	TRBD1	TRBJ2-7	CASSLDRGRGEQYF	TGTGCCAGCAGTTTAGACAGGGGGCGCGGCGAGCAGTACTTC
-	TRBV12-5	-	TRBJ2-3	CATSLPGTDTQYF	TGTGCTACTTCGCTCCCGGGGACAGATACGCAGTATTTT
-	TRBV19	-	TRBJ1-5	CASSGTFFNQPQHF	TGTGCCAGTAGCGGGACATTCTTTAATCAGCCCCAGCATTTT
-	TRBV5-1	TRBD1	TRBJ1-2	CASSSGQGLNGYTF	TGCGCCAGCAGCTCGGGACAGGGGTTAAACGGCTACACCTTC
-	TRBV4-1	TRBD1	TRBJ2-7	CASSQARTGGYEQYF	TGCGCCAGCAGCCAAGCCCGGACAGGGGGCTACGAGCAGTACTTC
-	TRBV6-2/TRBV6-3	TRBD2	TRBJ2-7	CASSRTSGSLYEQYF	TGTGCCAGCAGCCGGACTAGCGGGAGCCTCTACGAGCAGTACTTC
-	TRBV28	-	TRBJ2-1	CASSLWLTGYNEQFF	TGTGCCAGCAGTTTATGGCTGACAGGCTACAATGAGCAGTTCTTC
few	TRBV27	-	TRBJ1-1	CASSRGTATMNTEAFF	TGTGCCAGCAGCCGAGGGACTGCGACCATGAACACTGAAGCTTTCTTT
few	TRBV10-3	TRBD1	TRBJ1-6	CAIRRTGDNSPLHF	TGTGCCATCAGGCGGACAGGGGATAATTCACCCCTCCACTTT
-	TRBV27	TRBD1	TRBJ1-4	CASSLRTGNEKLFF	TGTGCCAGCAGTTTACGGACAGGGAATGAAAAACTGTTTTTT
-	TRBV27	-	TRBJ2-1	CASGRDSYYNEQFF	TGTGCCAGCGGCCGGGACTCATACTACAATGAGCAGTTCTTC
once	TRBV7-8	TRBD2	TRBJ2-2	CASSAGTRNTGELFF	TGTGCCAGCAGCGCCGGGACTAGAAACACCGGGGAGCTGTTTTTT